Presented here are 22 T cell receptor beta chains from one specimen sequenced in a study of blood T cells in healthy people across ages. A second PCR of 7 to 11 cycles used a sample-barcoded 5' primer and a J-beta primer mix. TCRdb used MiXCR to reprocess the 5' RACE reads, holding one entry per CDR3 protein. The table shows 1.8 million or so distinct CDR3 sequences, with approximately 40% occurring only once. Sequencing input: blood. The source of these receptors is a human donor in good health.

The J gene is TRBJ2-3, the V gene TRBV6-1; 9 bases align to TRBD2. CDR1 is MNHNS and CDR2 is SASEGT in the germline V gene. V trimming: 6 bases; J trimming: 5 bases; junction bases outside the gene matches: 12. This CDR3 is built from 16 residues. The CDR3 spells CASRSGGLLYRDTQYF. The CDR3 nucleotides are TGTGCCAGCAGGAGCGGGGGGCTCCTATATAGAGATACGCAGTATTTT.

V usage is TRBV7-3 and J usage is TRBJ1-1; 7 positions match TRBD1. CDR3 length equals 14 residues. V dropped 2 bases and J dropped 6; count of bases not matched to a gene: 6. From germline, CDR1 is SGHTA and CDR2 FQGTGA. The CDR3 sequence is CASSLDRDRPEAFF. DNA for the CDR3: TGTGCCAGCAGCTTAGACAGGGACCGGCCTGAAGCTTTCTTT.

V and J are TRBV24-1 and TRBJ2-1; D not resolved. The CDR3 runs to 13 residues. The ends were cut back, 2 bases at V and 5 bases at J, with 6 bases in the middle. The germline V gene has CDR1 KGHDR and CDR2 SFDVKD. The CDR3 region has the DNA TGTGCCACCAGTGATTCTTACAACAATGAGCAGTTCTTC. Translated: CATSDSYNNEQFF.

The sample holds a few counts of this clonotype. V gene TRBV12-3 or TRBV12-4 combines with J gene TRBJ2-1; D not certain. V lost 5 bases, J lost 0 bases, and 8 bases lay in between. This CDR3 comprises 14 residues. The CDR3 protein is CASSGGNSYNEQFF. For the CDR3, the DNA is TGTGCCAGCAGTGGCGGTAACTCCTACAATGAGCAGTTCTTC.

The chain uses TRBV10-3 and TRBJ1-1, with 8 bases aligning to TRBD1. This CDR3 contains 13 residues. Germline CDR1 ENHRY, CDR2 SYGVKD. Trimming took 10 bases from V and 4 from J; bases not matched to a gene: 8. This CDR3 is CATLDREITEAFF. The CDR3 nucleotides read TGTGCCACGCTGGACAGGGAGATCACTGAAGCTTTCTTT.

The chain couples TRBV12-3 or TRBV12-4 to TRBJ1-1; D gene uncertain. The CDR3 consists of 13 residues. Trimming took 5 bases from V and 4 from J, leaving 11 bases between them. The CDR3 nucleotides are TGTGCCAGCAGTCCCATAGCCGGCACTGAAGCTTTCTTT. It encodes CASSPIAGTEAFF.

This chain links TRBV27 with TRBJ2-7, with 7 bases identical to TRBD1. Germline CDR1 reads MNHEY; CDR2 reads SMNVEV (reference sequence). Germline trimming cut 0 bases from V and 3 bases from J; bases unmatched to any gene: 5. The CDR3 runs to 15 residues. The CDR3 DNA is TGTGCCAGCAGTTTATCGTGGCCAGGGGGCTACGAGCAGTACTTC. Amino acids: CASSLSWPGGYEQYF.

V is TRBV7-9 and J is TRBJ2-1; 8 bases align to TRBD1. The DNA end lines up better with TRBJ2-7; the J call may be wrong. Germline-derived CDR1 and CDR2 are SEHNR and FQNEAQ (reference sequence). The length of the CDR3 is 15 residues. The CDR3 spells CASSPPGQDYNEQYF. The CDR3 coding sequence is TGTGCCAGCAGTCCCCCGGGACAGGACTACAATGAGCAGTACTTC.

The V and J genes are TRBV4-1 and TRBJ2-7; D gene unclear. The CDR3 is made up of 14 amino acids. V gave up 1 base and J gave up 0 bases, with 7 bases separating them. Germline loops: CDR1 MGHRA, CDR2 YSYEKL. The CDR3 loop reads CASSQVEASYEQYF. The CDR3 DNA follows: TGCGCCAGCAGCCAAGTAGAGGCCTCCTACGAGCAGTACTTC.

A few counts support this clonotype. The chain combines TRBV7-2 with TRBJ1-2; TRBD1 might be the D (5 bases). Between the trimmed V and J ends, which lost 2 bases and 4 bases, there was a span of 14 bases. This CDR3 contains 15 residues. Germline values: CDR1 SGHTA, CDR2 FQGNSA. The CDR3 DNA reads TGTGCCAGCAGCTTACGGGACGTGCGGAGCTATGGCTACACCTTC. It translates to CASSLRDVRSYGYTF.

A few counts support this clonotype. V gene TRBV5-1 combines with J gene TRBJ1-2, with D perhaps TRBD1 (6 bases). Trimming pared 2 bases from V and 2 bases from J, leaving 13 bases between. Germline CDR1 is SGHRS and CDR2 is YFSETQ. This CDR3 region has 15 residues. The CDR3, as DNA: TGCGCCAGCAGCTTTATTGGGACACGGAACTATGGCTACACCTTC. It translates to CASSFIGTRNYGYTF.

This clonotype was detected a few times. The rearrangement links TRBV29-1 to TRBJ2-6; 8 bases fit TRBD1. Germline V gene lookup returns CDR1 SQVTM and CDR2 ANQGSEA. V was pared by 6 bases and J by 2 bases, with 9 bases of the junction left unmatched. CDR3 size: 16 residues. CDR3 region: CSVGGTGGAGANVLTF. CDR3 nucleotides: TGCAGCGTCGGAGGGACAGGCGGGGCTGGGGCCAACGTCCTGACTTTC.

In regard to this clonotype: Mismatch with germline at one junction end may stem from a read error. This chain links TRBV25-1 with TRBJ2-3; TRBD2 matches 9 bases. Germline V gene lookup returns CDR1 MGHDK and CDR2 SYGVNS. The CDR3 contains 15 residues. CDR3 nucleotide sequence: TGTACCAGCAGTTTAGCGGGGGTTCCTACAGATACGCAGTATTTT. Amino acids: CTSSLAGVPTDTQYF.

This chain joins TRBV7-8 and TRBJ2-5, with TRBD1 matching 9 bases. CDR3 length: 16 residues. CDR1 is SGHVS and CDR2 is FQNEAQ in the germline V gene. V lost 4 bases, J lost 3 bases, and 9 bases stayed unmatched. CDR3 sequence: CASSSVRDREKETQYF. In DNA, the CDR3 is TGTGCCAGCAGCTCCGTCCGGGACAGGGAGAAAGAGACCCAGTACTTC.

This clonotype appeared a single time. The chain links TRBV24-1 to TRBJ2-3; D gene uncertain. Germline CDR1 is KGHDR and CDR2 is SFDVKD. CDR3 size: 11 residues. Trimming took 6 bases from V and 4 from J, leaving 4 bases between them. In DNA, the CDR3 is TGTGCCACCAGTCTGGCAGATACGCAGTATTTT. Protein product: CATSLADTQYF.

This chain joins TRBV7-9 and TRBJ2-5; 9 bases align to TRBD1. Germline trimming cut 1 base from V and 0 bases from J; bases unmatched to any gene: 6. Germline values: CDR1 SEHNR, CDR2 FQNEAQ (reference sequence). This CDR3 region has 17 residues. DNA of the CDR3: TGTGCCAGCAGCTTAGGAACAGGGGGCTCGTACCAAGAGACCCAGTACTTC. Its protein product is CASSLGTGGSYQETQYF.

As to this clonotype: Sequence at one end of the junction differs from germline and may be a read error. The CDR3 loop reads CSASATFRTDYGQYF. In DNA, the CDR3 is TGCAGTGCTAGCGCCACTTTCAGGACGGACTACGGGCAGTACTTC. This rearrangement joins TRBV20-1 to TRBJ2-7, with D perhaps matching TRBD2 (6 bases). Looked up from germline, CDR1 is DFQATT and CDR2 is SNEGSKA (reference sequence). The CDR3 covers 15 residues.

This clonotype was observed many times. This sequence joins TRBV29-1 and TRBJ2-3; D remains ambiguous. The CDR3 loop spans 13 amino acids. Germline CDR1 is SQVTM and CDR2 is ANQGSEA. Trimming left V 5 bases short and J 2 bases short, with 11 bases between. The CDR3 reads CSVLGLSTDTQYF. The CDR3 DNA is TGCAGCGTTCTGGGTTTGTCCACAGATACGCAGTATTTT.

The rearrangement links TRBV7-9 to TRBJ1-6; the D gene is possibly TRBD1 (5 bases). The length of the CDR3 is 14 residues. The germline gives CDR1 SEHNR, CDR2 FQNEAQ (reference sequence). V was shortened by 5 bases and J by 10 bases, with 15 bases between the two germline ends. The CDR3 DNA is TGTGCCAGCAGCCTGGGACTTTCGCGCTCACCCCTCCACTTT. Translation: CASSLGLSRSPLHF.

The gene calls are TRBV11-2 and TRBJ1-1; maybe TRBD1 (6 bases). Germline V lookup: CDR1 SGHAT, CDR2 FQNNGV. The CDR3 contains 15 residues. V dropped 1 base and J dropped 4 bases, with 13 bases sitting between them. CDR3 DNA: TGTGCCAGCAGCTTAGGAGCAGGGGAGGGCACTGAAGCTTTCTTT. Residues: CASSLGAGEGTEAFF.

This clonotype was observed many times. The chain links TRBV29-1 to TRBJ2-7; 7 nucleotides align to TRBD1. The J segment lost 2 bases and the V segment lost 6 bases, leaving 7 bases of the junction unmatched. CDR3 size: 13 residues. Germline V lookup: CDR1 SQVTM, CDR2 ANQGSEA. The CDR3 protein is CSVIQGLTYEQYF. In DNA, the CDR3 is TGCAGCGTCATACAGGGGCTGACCTACGAGCAGTACTTC.

The rearrangement uses TRBV5-7 and TRBJ2-7, with TRBD1 as a possible D gene (6 bases). TRBV5-7 is labeled an ORF, and its function is uncertain. Trimming pared 4 bases from V and 2 bases from J, leaving 22 bases between. The CDR3 spans 17 residues. CDR3 DNA sequence: TGTGCCAGCAGCACCGAGGGGCGACAGGATTTAGCCTACGAGCAGTACTTC. This gives the protein CASSTEGRQDLAYEQYF.